This T cell receptor beta chain comes out of a study of blood T cell repertoires in COVID-19. Clones were read by immunoSEQ multiplex PCR, and TCRdb kept only the in-frame ones, dropping some. The repertoire includes about 59,000 clones, roughly 90% of them detected once, and roughly 15% sits in the top ten. Trimming cost V 3 bases and J 0 bases, with 14 bases left between them. CDR1 and CDR2 from the germline V gene are MNHNS and SASEGT. The CDR3 has 17 amino acids. The sequence derives from a man at least 80 years old with acute or convalescent COVID-19. Sequencing input: peripheral blood. This chain links TRBV6-1 with TRBJ1-4; the D gene is possibly TRBD1 (5 bases). CDR3 nucleotide sequence: TGTGCCAGCAGTGAGTCGGCAGGGCCTACAACTAATGAAAAACTGTTTTTT. It is translated as CASSESAGPTTNEKLFF.